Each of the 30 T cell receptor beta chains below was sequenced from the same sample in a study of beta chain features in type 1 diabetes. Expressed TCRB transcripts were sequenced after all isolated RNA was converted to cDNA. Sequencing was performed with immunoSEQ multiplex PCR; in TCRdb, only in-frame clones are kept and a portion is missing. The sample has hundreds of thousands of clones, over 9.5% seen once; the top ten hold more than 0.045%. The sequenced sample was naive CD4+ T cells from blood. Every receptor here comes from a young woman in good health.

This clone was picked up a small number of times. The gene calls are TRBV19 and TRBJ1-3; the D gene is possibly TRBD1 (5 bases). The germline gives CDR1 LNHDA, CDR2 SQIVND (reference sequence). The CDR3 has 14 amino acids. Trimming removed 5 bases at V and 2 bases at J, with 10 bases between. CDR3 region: CASSAGTPGNTIYF. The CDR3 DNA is TGTGCCAGTAGTGCCGGGACGCCTGGAAACACCATATATTTT. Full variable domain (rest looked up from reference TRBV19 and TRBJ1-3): DGGITQSPKYLFRKEGQNVTLSCEQNLNHDAMYWYRQDPGQGLRLIYYSQIVNDFQKGDIAEGYSVSREKKESFPLTVTSAQKNPTAFYLCASSAGTPGNTIYFGEGSWLTVV.

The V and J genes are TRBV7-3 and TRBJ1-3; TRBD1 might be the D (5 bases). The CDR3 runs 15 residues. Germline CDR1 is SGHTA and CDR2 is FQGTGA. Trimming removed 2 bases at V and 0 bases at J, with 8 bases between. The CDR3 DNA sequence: TGTGCCAGCAGCTTAGGTGGGGCCTCTGGAAACACCATATATTTT. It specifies CASSLGGASGNTIYF. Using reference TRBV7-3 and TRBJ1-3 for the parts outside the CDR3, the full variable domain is GAGVSQTPSNKVTEKGKYVELRCDPISGHTALYWYRQSLGQGPEFLIYFQGTGAADDSGLPNDRFFAVRPEGSVSTLKIQRTERGDSAVYLCASSLGGASGNTIYFGEGSWLTVV.

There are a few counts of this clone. CDR3 residues: CASSLIGFGQETQYF. For the CDR3, the DNA is TGTGCCAGCAGCTTAATAGGGTTCGGGCAAGAGACCCAGTACTTC. The gene calls are TRBV7-2 and TRBJ2-5, with D uncertain. CDR1 and CDR2 from the germline V gene are SGHTA and FQGNSA. The CDR3 covers 15 residues. V lost 2 bases, J lost 2 bases, and 12 bases lay in between. The variable domain in full, with the rest retrieved from reference TRBV7-2 and TRBJ2-5, is GAGVSQSPSNKVTEKGKDVELRCDPISGHTALYWYRQSLGQGLEFLIYFQGNSAPDKSGLPSDRFSAERTGGSVSTLTIQRTQQEDSAVYLCASSLIGFGQETQYFGPGTRLLVL.

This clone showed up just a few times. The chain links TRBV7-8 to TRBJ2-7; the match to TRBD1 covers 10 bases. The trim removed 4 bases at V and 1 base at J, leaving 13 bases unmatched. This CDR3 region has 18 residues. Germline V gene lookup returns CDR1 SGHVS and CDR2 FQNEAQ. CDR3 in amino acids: CASSSQMGSGQGSYEQYF. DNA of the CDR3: TGTGCCAGCAGCTCCCAGATGGGGTCGGGACAGGGGTCCTACGAGCAGTACTTC.

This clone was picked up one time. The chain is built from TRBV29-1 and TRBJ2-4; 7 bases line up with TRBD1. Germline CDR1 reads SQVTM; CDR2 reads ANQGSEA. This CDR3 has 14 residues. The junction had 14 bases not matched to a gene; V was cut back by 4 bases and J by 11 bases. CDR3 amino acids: CSVAVQGSLVVQYF. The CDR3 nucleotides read TGCAGCGTTGCGGTACAGGGGAGTCTCGTGGTTCAGTACTTC.

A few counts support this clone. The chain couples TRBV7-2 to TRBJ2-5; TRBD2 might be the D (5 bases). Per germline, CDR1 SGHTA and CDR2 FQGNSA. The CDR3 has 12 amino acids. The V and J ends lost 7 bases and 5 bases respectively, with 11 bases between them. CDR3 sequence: CASTAPGETQYF. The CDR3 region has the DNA TGTGCCAGCACCGCCCCGGGGGAGACCCAGTACTTC.

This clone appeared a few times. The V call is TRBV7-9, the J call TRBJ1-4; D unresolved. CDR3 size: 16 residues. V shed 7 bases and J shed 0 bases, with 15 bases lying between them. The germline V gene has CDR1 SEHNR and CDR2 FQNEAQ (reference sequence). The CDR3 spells CASNPGLSATNEKLFF. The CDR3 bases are TGTGCCAGCAACCCCGGACTCAGCGCAACTAATGAAAAACTGTTTTTT.

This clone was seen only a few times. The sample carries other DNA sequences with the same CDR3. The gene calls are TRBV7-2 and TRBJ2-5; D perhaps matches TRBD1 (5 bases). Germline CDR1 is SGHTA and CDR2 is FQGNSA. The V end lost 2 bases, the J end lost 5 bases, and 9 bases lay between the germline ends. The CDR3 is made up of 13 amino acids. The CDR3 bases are TGTGCCAGCAGCTTACAGGGTGTGGAGACCCAGTACTTC. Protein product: CASSLQGVETQYF.

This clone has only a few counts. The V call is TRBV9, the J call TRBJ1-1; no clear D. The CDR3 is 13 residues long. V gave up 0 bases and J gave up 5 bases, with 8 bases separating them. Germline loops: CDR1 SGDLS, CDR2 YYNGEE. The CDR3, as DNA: TGTGCCAGCAGCGTAGAACGGGGAACTGAAGCTTTCTTT. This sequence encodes CASSVERGTEAFF.

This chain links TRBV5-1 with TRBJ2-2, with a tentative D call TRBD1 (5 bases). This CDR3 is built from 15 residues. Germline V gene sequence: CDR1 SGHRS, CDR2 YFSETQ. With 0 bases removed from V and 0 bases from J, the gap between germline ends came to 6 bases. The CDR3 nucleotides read TGCGCCAGCAGCTTGGCGACAGCGAACACCGGGGAGCTGTTTTTT. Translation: CASSLATANTGELFF.

CDR3 loop: CASSYNYQETQYF. CDR3 DNA sequence: TGTGCCAGCAGCTACAATTACCAAGAGACCCAGTACTTC. The chain recombines TRBV7-3 with TRBJ2-5; D is ambiguous. Trimming removed 4 bases at V and 0 bases at J, with 6 bases between. The germline CDR1 and CDR2 sequences are SGHTA and FQGTGA. The CDR3 runs to 13 residues.

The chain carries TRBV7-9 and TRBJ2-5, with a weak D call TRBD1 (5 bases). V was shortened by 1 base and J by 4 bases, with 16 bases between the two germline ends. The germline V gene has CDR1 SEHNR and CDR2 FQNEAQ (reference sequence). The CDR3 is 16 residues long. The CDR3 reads CASSLGAQERRETQYF. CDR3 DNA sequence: TGTGCCAGCAGCTTAGGGGCACAGGAACGGCGAGAGACCCAGTACTTC. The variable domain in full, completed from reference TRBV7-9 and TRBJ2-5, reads DTGVSQNPRHKITKRGQNVTFRCDPISEHNRLYWYRQTLGQGPEFLTYFQNEAQLEKSRLLSDRFSAERPKGSFSTLEIQRTEQGDSAMYLCASSLGAQERRETQYFGPGTRLLVL.

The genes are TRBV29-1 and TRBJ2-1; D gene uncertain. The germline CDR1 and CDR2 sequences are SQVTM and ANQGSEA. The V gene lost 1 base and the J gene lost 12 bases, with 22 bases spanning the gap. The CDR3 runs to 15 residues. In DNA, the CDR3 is TGCAGCGTTGAAGTCACGGTCGACCAACACTTGGGGCAGTTCTTC. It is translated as CSVEVTVDQHLGQFF.

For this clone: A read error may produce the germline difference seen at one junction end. CDR3 loop: CASSKDTLEETQYF. The CDR3 DNA reads as TGTGCCAGCAGCAAAGATACCTTGGAGGAGACCCAGTACTTC. The rearrangement uses TRBV4-2 and TRBJ2-5, with no clear D. CDR1 and CDR2 (germline): LGHNA, YNFKEQ. The CDR3 contains 14 residues.

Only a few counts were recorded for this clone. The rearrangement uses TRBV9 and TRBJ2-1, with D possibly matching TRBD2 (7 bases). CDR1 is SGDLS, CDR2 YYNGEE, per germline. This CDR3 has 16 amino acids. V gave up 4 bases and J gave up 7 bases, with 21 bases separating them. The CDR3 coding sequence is TGTGCCAGCAGCCCTCAGCGGGGCAGGGGAAAAAATGAGCAGTTCTTC. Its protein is CASSPQRGRGKNEQFF.

DNA for the CDR3: TGTGCCAGCAGCGTAGACCCCCAGACAGGAGGAGAGACCCAGTACTTC. This codes for CASSVDPQTGGETQYF. The V gene is TRBV9, the J gene TRBJ2-5; weak D call: TRBD1 (6 bases). This CDR3 spans 16 amino acids. V dropped 0 bases and J dropped 4 bases, with 16 bases sitting between them. Germline V CDR1 and CDR2: SGDLS, YYNGEE.

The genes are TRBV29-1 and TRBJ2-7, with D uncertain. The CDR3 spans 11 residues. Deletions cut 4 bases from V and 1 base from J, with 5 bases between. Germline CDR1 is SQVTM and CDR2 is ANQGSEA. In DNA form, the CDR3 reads TGCAGCGTTGGGAAGTCCTACGAGCAGTACTTC. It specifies CSVGKSYEQYF.

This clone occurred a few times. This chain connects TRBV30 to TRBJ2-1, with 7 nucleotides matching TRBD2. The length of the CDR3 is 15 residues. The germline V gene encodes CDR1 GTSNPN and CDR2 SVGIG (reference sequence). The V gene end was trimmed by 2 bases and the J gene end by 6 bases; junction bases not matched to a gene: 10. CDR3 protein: CAWSRRELGINEQFF. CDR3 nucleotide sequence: TGTGCCTGGAGTAGGCGGGAGTTGGGTATCAATGAGCAGTTCTTC.

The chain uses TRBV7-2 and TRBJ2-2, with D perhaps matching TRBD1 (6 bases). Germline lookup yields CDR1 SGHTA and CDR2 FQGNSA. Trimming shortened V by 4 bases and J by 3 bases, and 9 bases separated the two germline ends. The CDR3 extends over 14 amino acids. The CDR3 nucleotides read TGTGCCAGCAGCTCAGGACAGTACACCGGGGAGCTGTTTTTT. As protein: CASSSGQYTGELFF.

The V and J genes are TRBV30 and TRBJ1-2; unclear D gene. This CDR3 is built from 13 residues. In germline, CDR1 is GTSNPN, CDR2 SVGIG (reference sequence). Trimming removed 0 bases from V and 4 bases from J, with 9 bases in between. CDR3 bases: TGTGCCTGGAGTGTACCCCGTATCTATGGCTACACCTTC. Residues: CAWSVPRIYGYTF.

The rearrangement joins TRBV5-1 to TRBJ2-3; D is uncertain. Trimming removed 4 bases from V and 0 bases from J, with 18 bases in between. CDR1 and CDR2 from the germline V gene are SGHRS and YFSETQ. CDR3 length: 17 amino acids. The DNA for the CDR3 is TGCGCCAGCAGCCTTACCCCCTGGGGATCTAGCACAGATACGCAGTATTTT. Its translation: CASSLTPWGSSTDTQYF. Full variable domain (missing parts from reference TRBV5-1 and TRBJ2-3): KAGVTQTPRYLIKTRGQQVTLSCSPISGHRSVSWYQQTPGQGLQFLFEYFSETQRNKGNFPGRFSGRQFSNSRSEMNVSTLELGDSALYLCASSLTPWGSSTDTQYFGPGTRLTVL.

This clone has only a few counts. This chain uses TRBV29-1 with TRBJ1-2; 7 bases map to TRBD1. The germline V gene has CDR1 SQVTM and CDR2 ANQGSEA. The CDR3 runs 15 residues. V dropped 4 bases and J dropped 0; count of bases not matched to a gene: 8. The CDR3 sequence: CSVGKDRAPNYGYTF. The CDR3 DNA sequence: TGCAGCGTTGGAAAAGACAGGGCCCCTAACTATGGCTACACCTTC.

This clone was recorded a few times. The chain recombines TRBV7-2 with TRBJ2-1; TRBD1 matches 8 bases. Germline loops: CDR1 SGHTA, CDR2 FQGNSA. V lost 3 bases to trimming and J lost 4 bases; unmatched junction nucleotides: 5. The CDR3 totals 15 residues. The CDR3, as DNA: TGTGCCAGCAGCTTTGACAGGGGCGGGTACAATGAGCAGTTCTTC. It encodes CASSFDRGGYNEQFF.

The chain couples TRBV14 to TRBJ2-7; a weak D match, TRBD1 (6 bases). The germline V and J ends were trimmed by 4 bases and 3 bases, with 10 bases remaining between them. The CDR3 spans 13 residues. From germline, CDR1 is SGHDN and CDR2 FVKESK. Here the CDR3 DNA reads TGTGCCAGCAGCCCTCCAGGGGACTACGAGCAGTACTTC. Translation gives CASSPPGDYEQYF.

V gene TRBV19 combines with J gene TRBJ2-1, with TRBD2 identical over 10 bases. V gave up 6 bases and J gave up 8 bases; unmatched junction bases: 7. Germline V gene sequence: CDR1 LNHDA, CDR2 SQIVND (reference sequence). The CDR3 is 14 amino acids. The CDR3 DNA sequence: TGTGCCAGTAGCAAGCGGGGGGGCCGTGATGAGCAGTTCTTC. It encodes CASSKRGGRDEQFF.

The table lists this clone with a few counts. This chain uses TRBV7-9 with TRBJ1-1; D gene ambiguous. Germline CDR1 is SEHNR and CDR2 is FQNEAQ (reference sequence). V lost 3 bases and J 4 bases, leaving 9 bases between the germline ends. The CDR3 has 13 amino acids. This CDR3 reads CASSFAGGTEAFF. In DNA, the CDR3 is TGTGCCAGCAGCTTTGCTGGAGGCACTGAAGCTTTCTTT.

CDR3: CAISVDKLTDTQYF. DNA for the CDR3: TGTGCCATCAGTGTGGACAAGCTCACAGATACGCAGTATTTT. The rearrangement links TRBV10-3 to TRBJ2-3; D is perhaps TRBD1 (5 bases). Trimming cost V 4 bases and J 2 bases, with 10 bases left between them. The CDR3 consists of 14 residues. Per germline, CDR1 ENHRY and CDR2 SYGVKD.

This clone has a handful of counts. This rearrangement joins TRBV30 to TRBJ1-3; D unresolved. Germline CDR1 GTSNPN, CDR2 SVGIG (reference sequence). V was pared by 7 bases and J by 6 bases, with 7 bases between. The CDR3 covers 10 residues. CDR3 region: CALYINTIYF. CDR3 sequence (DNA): TGTGCCTTATACATAAACACCATATATTTT.

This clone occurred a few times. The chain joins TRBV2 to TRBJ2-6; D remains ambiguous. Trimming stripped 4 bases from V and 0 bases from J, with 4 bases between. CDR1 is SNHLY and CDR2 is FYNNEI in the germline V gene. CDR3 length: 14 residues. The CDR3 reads CASSGVSGANVLTF. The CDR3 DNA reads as TGTGCCAGCAGTGGAGTCTCTGGGGCCAACGTCCTGACTTTC.

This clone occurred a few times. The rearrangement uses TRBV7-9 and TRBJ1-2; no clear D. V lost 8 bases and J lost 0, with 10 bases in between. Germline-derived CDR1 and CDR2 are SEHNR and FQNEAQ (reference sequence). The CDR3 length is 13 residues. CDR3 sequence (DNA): TGTGCCAGCTCCGCGGGCGCTAACTATGGCTACACCTTC. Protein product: CASSAGANYGYTF. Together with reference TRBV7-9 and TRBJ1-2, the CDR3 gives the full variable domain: DTGVSQNPRHKITKRGQNVTFRCDPISEHNRLYWYRQTLGQGPEFLTYFQNEAQLEKSRLLSDRFSAERPKGSFSTLEIQRTEQGDSAMYLCASSAGANYGYTFGSGTRLTVV.